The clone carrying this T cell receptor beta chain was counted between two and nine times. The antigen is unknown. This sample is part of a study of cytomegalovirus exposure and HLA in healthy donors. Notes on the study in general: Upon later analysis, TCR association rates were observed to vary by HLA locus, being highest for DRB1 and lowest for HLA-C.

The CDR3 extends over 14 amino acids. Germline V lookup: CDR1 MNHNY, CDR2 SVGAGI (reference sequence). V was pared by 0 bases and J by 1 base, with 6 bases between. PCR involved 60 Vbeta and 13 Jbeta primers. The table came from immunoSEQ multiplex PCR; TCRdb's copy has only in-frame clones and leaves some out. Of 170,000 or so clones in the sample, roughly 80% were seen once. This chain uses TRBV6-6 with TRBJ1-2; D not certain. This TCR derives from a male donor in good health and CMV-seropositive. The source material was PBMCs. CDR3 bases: TGTGCCAGCAGTTACTCGACATTTAACTATGGCTACACCTTC. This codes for CASSYSTFNYGYTF.